This entry lists 27 T cell receptor beta chains sequenced from one sample in a study of CD8 T cells in ankylosing spondylitis. One entry per CDR3 protein, called by TCRdb with MiXCR from the 5' RACE reads. The sample lists about 250,000 distinct CDR3 sequences; roughly a third were seen once. Sequencing was carried out using blood, either unsorted or a sorted T cell fraction (not recorded which). The source is a male donor with ankylosing spondylitis or in good health (not recorded which).

The chain is built from TRBV20-1 and TRBJ2-7; 8 nucleotides align to TRBD1. Germline V gene lookup returns CDR1 DFQATT and CDR2 SNEGSKA (reference sequence). The junction had 8 bases not matched to a gene; V was cut back by 6 bases and J by 4 bases. The CDR3 loop spans 13 amino acids. The CDR3 loop is CSAPRGQNYEQYF. CDR3 in DNA: TGCAGTGCCCCCAGGGGGCAGAATTACGAGCAGTACTTC.

This clonotype was seen a few times. This chain links TRBV27 with TRBJ2-3; 14 nucleotides agree with TRBD2. There are 18 residues in the CDR3. The V gene's germline CDR1 is MNHEY and CDR2 SMNVEV (reference sequence). V lost 5 bases to trimming and J lost 0 bases; unmatched junction nucleotides: 7. CDR3 coding DNA: TGTGCCAGCAGTCCATGGACTAGCGGGGGGCCCAGCACAGATACGCAGTATTTT. Encoded protein: CASSPWTSGGPSTDTQYF.

This clonotype has at least ten counts. The chain combines TRBV29-1 with TRBJ2-3; TRBD2 agrees at 8 bases. J gave up 1 base and V 4 bases, and 7 bases lay outside the gene matches. This CDR3 has 15 residues. Germline values: CDR1 SQVTM, CDR2 ANQGSEA. The CDR3 nucleotides are TGCAGCGTTGCAGGGACTAGGCGGGGCACAGATACGCAGTATTTT. It codes for CSVAGTRRGTDTQYF.

CDR3 loop: CASSPGLTQETQYF. CDR3 bases: TGTGCCAGCAGCCCGGGACTAACCCAAGAGACCCAGTACTTC. The rearrangement uses TRBV14 and TRBJ2-5, with 7 bases aligning to TRBD2. The CDR3 has 14 amino acids. The V gene's germline CDR1 is SGHDN and CDR2 FVKESK. The J segment lost 1 base and the V segment lost 4 bases, leaving 3 bases of the junction unmatched.

J is TRBJ2-7 and V is TRBV20-1, with 7 bases identical to TRBD1. The CDR3 contains 15 residues. In germline, CDR1 is DFQATT, CDR2 SNEGSKA (reference sequence). V shed 0 bases, J shed 4 bases, and the junction held 9 bases outside the gene matches. CDR3 nucleotide sequence: TGCAGTGCTAGAGATCTCGAGACAGGGTCTTACGAGCAGTACTTC. Encoded protein: CSARDLETGSYEQYF.

This chain uses TRBV11-2 with TRBJ1-1; D ambiguous. The CDR3 runs 13 residues. V was trimmed by 5 bases and J by 0 bases, leaving 7 bases between them. The V gene's germline CDR1 is SGHAT and CDR2 FQNNGV. CDR3 sequence reads: CASSRGLNTEAFF. The DNA of the CDR3 is TGTGCCAGCAGCCGGGGATTGAACACTGAAGCTTTCTTT.

This clonotype was counted only a few times. The V gene is TRBV12-3 or TRBV12-4, the J gene TRBJ2-7, with TRBD2 as a possible D gene (6 bases). Trimming shortened V by 4 bases and J by 1 base, and 11 bases separated the two germline ends. This CDR3 spans 14 amino acids. CDR3 in amino acids: CASSYGGGSYEQYF. DNA for the CDR3: TGTGCCAGCAGTTACGGGGGAGGATCCTACGAGCAGTACTTC.

This clonotype was detected once. The chain joins TRBV5-6 to TRBJ1-2; 11 bases match TRBD1. Trimming cost V 2 bases and J 7 bases; bases outside gene matches: 4. CDR3 length: 14 residues. Germline V lookup: CDR1 SGHDT, CDR2 YYEEEE. This CDR3 is CASSFGTGGSGYTF. CDR3 DNA: TGTGCCAGCAGCTTCGGGACAGGGGGATCTGGCTACACCTTC.

The genes are TRBV7-2 and TRBJ1-1, with TRBD1 identical over 8 bases. The germline V gene encodes CDR1 SGHTA and CDR2 FQGNSA. The CDR3 sequence is 14 residues long. With 5 bases clipped from V and 4 bases from J, the junction kept 6 bases outside the gene matches. This chain's CDR3 is CASSKTGAFTEAFF. CDR3 bases: TGTGCCAGCAGCAAGACAGGGGCGTTCACTGAAGCTTTCTTT. The whole variable domain, filled in from reference TRBV7-2 and TRBJ1-1, reads GAGVSQSPSNKVTEKGKDVELRCDPISGHTALYWYRQSLGQGLEFLIYFQGNSAPDKSGLPSDRFSAERTGGSVSTLTIQRTQQEDSAVYLCASSKTGAFTEAFFGQGTRLTVV.

The table lists this clonotype with many counts. The rearrangement joins TRBV20-1 to TRBJ2-7, with 7 bases that match TRBD1. Germline CDR1 reads DFQATT; CDR2 reads SNEGSKA (reference sequence). J lost 2 bases, V lost 3 bases, and 4 bases had no gene match. The CDR3 covers 13 residues. The CDR3 here is CSASGQATYEQYF. Here the CDR3 DNA reads TGCAGTGCTAGTGGACAGGCTACCTACGAGCAGTACTTC.

The chain employs TRBV7-8 and TRBJ2-3; D possibly corresponds to TRBD1 (5 bases). The CDR3 extends over 14 amino acids. V was cut by 1 base and J by 6 bases, with 11 bases left in between. The germline gives CDR1 SGHVS, CDR2 FQNEAQ. The CDR3 here is CASSLGGPRDTQYF. For the CDR3, the DNA is TGTGCCAGCAGCTTAGGGGGCCCGAGGGATACGCAGTATTTT.

CDR3 loop: CASSHPRERGTDTQYF. As DNA, the CDR3 is TGTGCCAGCAGTCACCCTCGGGAACGGGGCACAGATACGCAGTATTTT. The V and J genes are TRBV28 and TRBJ2-3, with TRBD2 as a possible D gene (5 bases). Germline CDR1 and CDR2: MDHEN and SYDVKM. V dropped 5 bases and J dropped 1 base, with 16 bases sitting between them. There are 16 residues in the CDR3.

This clonotype came up a few times. The DNA of the CDR3 is TGTGCCATCAGTGATAGGCGGGGGGCTCAAGAGACCCAGTACTTC. It is translated as CAISDRRGAQETQYF. The chain combines TRBV10-3 with TRBJ2-5; TRBD2 matches 8 bases. With V trimmed by 3 bases and J by 2 bases, 5 bases remained unmatched. The CDR3 is 15 amino acids. Germline V gives CDR1 ENHRY, CDR2 SYGVKD.

This clonotype has a handful of counts. This chain joins TRBV12-3 or TRBV12-4 and TRBJ2-1, with 11 bases fitting TRBD1. V lost 5 bases to trimming and J lost 5 bases; unmatched junction nucleotides: 2. CDR3 size: 14 residues. CDR3 in DNA: TGTGCCAGCAGTGGGACAGGGGGTGACAATGAGCAGTTCTTC. Translating gives CASSGTGGDNEQFF.

This clonotype turned up a few times. The chain joins TRBV5-6 to TRBJ2-7; unclear D gene. The germline V gene encodes CDR1 SGHDT and CDR2 YYEEEE. V lost 3 bases and J 3 bases, leaving 16 bases between the germline ends. This CDR3 spans 15 amino acids. In DNA, the CDR3 is TGTGCCAGCAGCTCCACCACGGACGTAGGCTACGAGCAGTACTTC. It encodes CASSSTTDVGYEQYF.

CDR3 coding DNA: TGTGCCAGCAGCTTAGGACAGGGCAAAGAGACCCAGTACTTC. It codes for CASSLGQGKETQYF. This chain joins TRBV7-8 and TRBJ2-5; 7 nucleotides align to TRBD1. The CDR3 totals 14 residues. V shed 1 base, J shed 3 bases, and the junction held 2 bases outside the gene matches. Germline assignment: CDR1 SGHVS and CDR2 FQNEAQ.

This clonotype was picked up a small number of times. The J gene is TRBJ2-4, the V gene TRBV6-1; 10 positions agree with TRBD2. This CDR3 is built from 14 residues. After removal of 5 bases from V and 7 bases from J, the junction contained 5 bases not matched to a gene. Germline-derived CDR1 and CDR2 are MNHNS and SASEGT. CDR3 loop: CASSLAGDLNIQYF. In DNA, the CDR3 is TGTGCCAGCAGTCTAGCGGGGGACCTTAACATTCAGTACTTC.

This clonotype was seen only a few times. J is TRBJ2-1 and V is TRBV20-1; D is undetermined. The CDR3 length is 13 residues. Trimming pared 3 bases from V and 3 bases from J, leaving 9 bases between. The germline V gene encodes CDR1 DFQATT and CDR2 SNEGSKA (reference sequence). CDR3 residues: CSASQVNYNEQFF. The CDR3, as DNA: TGCAGTGCTAGTCAGGTTAACTACAATGAGCAGTTCTTC.

This clonotype was recorded only once. The CDR3: CAISESAGRTTDTQYF. The CDR3 DNA reads TGTGCCATCAGTGAATCAGCGGGGAGGACGACAGATACGCAGTATTTT. The chain couples TRBV10-3 to TRBJ2-3; TRBD2 matches at 7 bases. Germline V gives CDR1 ENHRY, CDR2 SYGVKD. V shed 3 bases, J shed 3 bases, and the junction held 9 bases outside the gene matches. This CDR3 contains 16 residues.

This clonotype was seen more than once but under ten times. The V gene is TRBV10-3, the J gene TRBJ1-6, with 7 bases matching TRBD1. CDR3 size: 15 residues. CDR1 is ENHRY, CDR2 SYGVKD, per germline. The V gene end was trimmed by 6 bases and the J gene end by 0 bases; junction bases not matched to a gene: 2. CDR3 in amino acids: CAISRDSSYNSPLHF. The CDR3 nucleotides are TGTGCCATCAGCCGGGACAGCTCCTATAATTCACCCCTCCACTTT.

The chain carries TRBV20-1 and TRBJ2-5, with 7 bases matching TRBD2. Germline CDR1 and CDR2: DFQATT and SNEGSKA (reference sequence). The junction had 3 bases not matched to a gene; V was cut back by 1 base and J by 1 base. This CDR3 contains 14 residues. This chain's CDR3 is CSARGSSGQETQYF. CDR3 nucleotide sequence: TGCAGTGCTAGAGGCTCTAGCGGCCAAGAGACCCAGTACTTC.

This chain connects TRBV5-6 to TRBJ2-7, with D perhaps TRBD1 (5 bases). CDR1 is SGHDT and CDR2 is YYEEEE in the germline V gene. The CDR3 extends over 19 amino acids. V lost 0 bases and J 1 base, leaving 23 bases between the germline ends. CDR3 region: CASSLGDLPDKGVSYEQYF. CDR3 bases: TGTGCCAGCAGCTTGGGTGATCTACCCGACAAAGGGGTATCCTACGAGCAGTACTTC.

This chain connects TRBV29-1 to TRBJ2-5, with D tentatively TRBD1 (7 bases). The germline V gene has CDR1 SQVTM and CDR2 ANQGSEA. CDR3 length equals 12 residues. Trimming pared 5 bases from V and 8 bases from J, leaving 15 bases between. The CDR3 DNA is TGCAGCGTTCTCAGGGGGGAGGATACCCAGTACTTC. It encodes CSVLRGEDTQYF.

The chain links TRBV4-2 to TRBJ2-7, with D unclear. The V gene lost 3 bases and the J gene lost 5 bases, with 8 bases spanning the gap. This CDR3 contains 12 residues. Germline V gene sequence: CDR1 LGHNA, CDR2 YNFKEQ. CDR3 sequence (DNA): TGTGCCAGCAGCCACACTGTGAACGAGCAGTACTTC. This encodes CASSHTVNEQYF.

This rearrangement joins TRBV12-3 or TRBV12-4 to TRBJ1-2; D uncertain. V lost 5 bases and J 8 bases, leaving 12 bases between the germline ends. The CDR3 runs to 12 residues. The CDR3 loop is CASSPELSGYTF. In DNA form, the CDR3 reads TGTGCCAGCAGTCCGGAGTTGAGCGGCTACACCTTC.

The gene calls are TRBV9 and TRBJ2-1; tentative D call: TRBD1 (6 bases). Germline lookup yields CDR1 SGDLS and CDR2 YYNGEE. The V gene lost 6 bases and the J gene lost 1 base, with 11 bases spanning the gap. The CDR3 consists of 14 residues. In DNA, the CDR3 is TGTGCCAGCAATGGGCAGGGGTCCTACAATGAGCAGTTCTTC. It codes for CASNGQGSYNEQFF.

J is TRBJ2-2 and V is TRBV29-1, with 8 bases fitting TRBD2. The J segment lost 7 bases and the V segment lost 6 bases, leaving 22 bases of the junction unmatched. Per the germline V gene, CDR1 is SQVTM and CDR2 is ANQGSEA. The CDR3 is 18 residues long. CDR3 loop: CSVPTSQLDGGAVGELFF. The CDR3 coding sequence is TGCAGCGTACCAACCTCCCAATTGGACGGGGGGGCGGTCGGGGAGCTGTTTTTT.